This T cell receptor (beta chain) was captured in a study of T cells after yellow fever vaccination. Study-level background: Fractions of low cell number were prepared using SMART-Seq v4 Ultra Low Input. Notes on the study in general: Post-booster repertoires contained most primary-vaccination clones again (around 96% CD4, 85% to 90% CD8). The secondary response was weaker but peaked faster, day 5 versus 15.

A few counts support this clonotype. Its antigen is as yet unknown. Germline V gene data show CDR1 as SGHTA and CDR2 as FQGTGA. V lost 4 bases, J lost 7 bases, and 13 bases lay in between. The CDR3 runs to 13 residues. The TCR cDNA carried a universal primer site and UMIs from 5'RACE template switching. TCRdb itself ran the 5' RACE reads through MiXCR, one entry per CDR3 protein. The data contain 450,000 to 550,000 distinct CDR3 sequences, 21% of them seen just once; the ten biggest clones take up roughly 16%. This TCR was sampled from a man aged 18 to 29 who received the YFV17D yellow fever vaccine. The V gene is TRBV7-3, the J gene TRBJ1-1; D unclear. The material sequenced was PBMCs, taken less than 25 days after the first yellow fever vaccination. The CDR3 region has the DNA TGTGCCAGCAGCTCAGACGGAAATTTTGAAGCTTTCTTT. Translated: CASSSDGNFEAFF.